This T cell receptor (beta chain) was documented in a study of shared clonotypes between healthy human individuals (dated by TCRdb to between 2020 and 2021). Describing the broader study: The cohort comprised two women and three men aged 18 to 49 years. Different laboratories and diverse techniques were used to prepare libraries and sequence TCR repertoires, to increase sequencing depth and limit assay-specific biases. For each donor, CD4 naive and CD4 memory were each given three plates, CD8 naive was given two plates, and CD8 memory was given one plate. To estimate repertoire size and how much clonotypes are shared between individuals, the study performed deep sequencing of blood TCR repertoires from about five healthy adults. Between about 0.85 and 8.9 billion PBMCs per donor were obtained by leukapheresis.

The full study reports these points: Pairwise subsampling indicated that sequencing depth was expected to affect the degree of clonotype sharing among donors. Estimated clonotype richness was generally larger for naive than for memory subsets. The small number of donors limited the genetic and exposure-history diversity represented. Across a handful of donors, about 4.5% of naive CD4, 3.5% of naive CD8, under 2.5% of memory CD4, and under 0.45% of memory CD8 clonotypes were shared. Clonotypes shared by all four sorted-subset donors showed higher generation probabilities than non-shared clonotypes. Sampling was restricted to blood, and TCR repertoires in tissues likely differ from the TCR repertoires found in blood. Even with the large sequencing depth, rarefaction of the sorted-subset datasets indicated that sequencing was incomplete.

This clone was seen once. Its specific antigen is unknown. No base quality values were provided; no much bigger clone lies one nucleotide off. Using the deep immunoSEQ assay, multiplex PCR amplified TCR CDR3 regions from genomic DNA. For each cell subset, the extracted genomic DNA was distributed evenly across all wells of several immunoSEQ 96-well plates, and each plate served as one replicate. Each replicate PCR for sorted subsets received roughly 200 ng genomic DNA, equal to roughly 30,000 T cell genomes. Purified libraries were quantified with a Qubit 3.0 fluorometer, sized on a Bioanalyzer 2100, and re-quantified with the KAPA Library Quantification kit. Each immunoSEQ 96-well plate was sequenced on its own single-read 150-cycle Illumina NextSeq 550 flow cell. Per the authors' processing: The immunoSEQ output contained only junctional sequences without quality scores, so filtering could not match that applied to full-length reads. To assign V/J genes and CDR3, sequences were annotated against IMGT germline references using PyIR, a Python wrapper for IgBLAST v1.9. Reads were filtered out if the reads had weak V/J assignments (E-value above 1e-6), no CDR3, stop codons, out-of-frame junctions, or ambiguous translated residues. V3J clonotypes were defined as sequences sharing the same inferred V gene, J gene, and CDR3 amino acid sequence. The percentage overlap between two repertoires was calculated by dividing the number of shared unique clonotypes by the size of the smaller repertoire. Three approaches were used to assess repertoire richness: RTK rarefaction, the Chao1 estimator, and Recon v2.1 estimates of unobserved clonotypes. Generation probabilities for all TCRbeta clonotypes obtained by the gDNA method from four donors were computed using OLGA. The table comes from immuneACCESS by way of TCRdb, which keeps in-frame sequences with V and J called. Part of the clones is missing from these tables; in studies checked, under half for an unresolved V gene and the rest for unknown reasons. The DNA was the basis for D and trimming; V, J and clone size are from that table. The sample contains some 2,000,000 clones, approximately 94% of them found a single time. Jointly, the top ten make up roughly 0.13% of the sample.

The donors were healthy, HIV-negative adults with no recently reported acute infections or vaccinations. Only Caucasian adults living in Nashville, Tennessee, USA were represented among the donors. CD4+ T cells were enriched through magnetic negative selection, after which naive cells were positively selected on CD45RA and the remaining negative fraction served as the memory subset. After blood collection by leukapheresis, PBMCs were isolated using Ficoll-Histopaque density gradient centrifugation and then cryopreserved in the vapor phase of liquid nitrogen. Analytical flow cytometry was used to check the purity and quantity of each magnetically sorted T cell population. Each sorted fraction had its genomic DNA isolated and then quantified by UV absorbance on a Nanodrop 2000c. CDR3 length: 15 amino acids, cysteine to phenylalanine. The CDR3 DNA has 45 bases and is translated from base 1. Trimming at the junction amounts to 5 bases on V and 4 bases on J, and the germline ends lie 16 bases apart. Based on the germline V gene, the CDR1 and CDR2 sequences are SGHVS and FNYEAQ.

The V and J segments used are TRBV7-6 and TRBJ2-3; TRBD2 might be the D gene, on 6 matching bases. Sequenced input: naive CD4+ T cells sorted from blood. The cell subset or site tag for this specimen amounts to: CD45RA+ positively selected. This receptor was taken from a man younger than 35 in good health. The CDR3 has the sequence CASSRPGGIADTQYF. The DNA sequence is TGTGCCAGCAGCCGCCCTGGGGGGATTGCAGATACGCAGTATTTT.